Listed below are T cell receptor beta chains from one sample, sequenced in a study of immune heterogeneity within non-small cell lung tumors. One entry per CDR3 protein, called by TCRdb with MiXCR from the multiplex PCR reads. Among 25,000 to 40,000 distinct CDR3 sequences, around 30% were seen once, and the ten largest hold approximately 4%. Material: lung tumor tissue. The receptors derive from a middle-aged man with non-small cell lung cancer. The CDR3 runs from the conserved cysteine through the conserved F or W. The order of the fields is clone size, D gene, J gene, V gene, CDR3 length, CDR3 protein, CDR3 DNA. A D gene is named only where the DNA matches it firmly. Some rows have no size entry. The others give once, few or many, or a class for an expanded clone.

-,-,TRBJ1-3,TRBV30,14,CAWSVRYSGNTIYF,TGTGCCTGGAGTGTTAGGTACTCTGGAAACACCATATATTTT
-,TRBD2,TRBJ2-1,TRBV9,15,CASSVVASGYNEQFF,TGTGCCAGCAGCGTAGTGGCTAGCGGATACAATGAGCAGTTCTTC
few,TRBD1,TRBJ1-2,TRBV20-1,13,CSATGTAARGYTF,TGCAGTGCTACCGGGACAGCTGCGCGAGGCTACACCTTC
few,TRBD1,TRBJ2-4,TRBV5-1,14,CASSLGQGKNIQYF,TGCGCCAGCAGCTTAGGACAGGGAAAAAACATTCAGTACTTC
-,TRBD1,TRBJ2-5,TRBV6-1,17,CASSEFFLTGGGKTQYF,TGTGCCAGCAGTGAATTTTTCCTGACAGGGGGCGGAAAGACCCAGTACTTC
medium-sized,TRBD1,TRBJ1-5,TRBV28,14,CASRVRTGNQPQHF,TGTGCCAGCAGAGTCAGGACAGGGAATCAGCCCCAGCATTTT
few,-,TRBJ2-2,TRBV2,15,CASTRAGFGAGELFF,TGTGCCAGCACCAGGGCAGGGTTCGGTGCCGGGGAGCTGTTTTTT
many,-,TRBJ2-4,TRBV7-9,13,CASSLGAKNIQYF,TGTGCCAGCAGCTTGGGAGCCAAAAACATTCAGTACTTC
-,-,TRBJ1-1,TRBV6-1,15,CASRREGGRNTEAFF,TGTGCCAGCAGAAGAGAGGGGGGAAGGAACACTGAAGCTTTCTTT
-,-,TRBJ2-4,TRBV11-3,15,CASSALQGAGNIQYF,TGTGCCAGCAGCGCTTTACAGGGTGCAGGAAACATTCAGTACTTC
-,TRBD1,TRBJ1-1,TRBV10-3,15,CAMSAGGQVNTEAFF,TGTGCCATGAGTGCAGGGGGCCAGGTGAACACTGAAGCTTTCTTT
many,-,TRBJ2-7,TRBV7-3,15,CASSLRGDKGYEQYF,TGTGCCAGCAGCTTACGGGGGGACAAGGGATACGAGCAGTACTTC
few,TRBD1,TRBJ2-1,TRBV11-3,15,CASNPGTGHQGEQFF,TGTGCCAGCAACCCCGGGACAGGGCATCAAGGGGAGCAGTTCTTC
-,-,TRBJ1-4,TRBV5-1,15,CASSLGSGGGEKLFF,TGCGCCAGCAGCCTTGGTTCCGGGGGGGGTGAAAAACTGTTTTTT
many,TRBD2,TRBJ2-7,TRBV5-1,15,CASSPTTSGSYEQYF,TGCGCCAGCAGCCCAACGACTAGCGGGAGCTACGAGCAGTACTTC
few,-,TRBJ1-2,TRBV15,15,CATSRSRTVNYGYTF,TGTGCCACCAGCAGATCCCGGACAGTAAACTATGGCTACACCTTC
-,-,TRBJ1-2,TRBV10-3,14,CAISESVLNYGYTF,TGTGCCATCAGTGAGTCGGTCCTTAACTATGGCTACACCTTC
many,-,TRBJ1-1,TRBV4-2,12,CASSRIGAGAFF,TGTGCCAGCAGTCGCATCGGGGCTGGGGCTTTCTTT
many,-,TRBJ1-3,TRBV2,14,CASSEGGPGNTIYF,TGTGCCAGCAGTGAAGGGGGCCCTGGAAACACCATATATTTT
medium-sized,TRBD1,TRBJ2-7,TRBV10-3,15,CAIKEGTGAFYEQYF,TGTGCCATCAAGGAGGGGACAGGGGCTTTCTACGAGCAGTACTTC
-,TRBD1,TRBJ2-7,TRBV7-2,16,CASSFGQGAGFREQYF,TGTGCCAGCAGCTTTGGGCAGGGGGCAGGTTTTCGCGAGCAGTACTTC
many,-,TRBJ2-6,TRBV10-3,15,CAISESVSGANVLTF,TGTGCCATCAGTGAATCGGTCTCTGGGGCCAACGTCCTGACTTTC
many,-,TRBJ2-3,TRBV5-1,11,CASSQTDTQYF,TGCGCCAGCAGCCAGACAGATACGCAGTATTTT
many,TRBD1,TRBJ1-5,TRBV10-3,15,CAISESRTGDQPQHF,TGTGCCATCAGTGAGTCTAGGACAGGGGATCAGCCCCAGCATTTT
-,TRBD2,TRBJ2-1,TRBV7-9,17,CATPRRGSGRAVDEQFF,TGTGCCACCCCCCGGAGGGGAAGTGGGAGGGCCGTCGATGAGCAGTTCTTC
-,-,TRBJ1-2,TRBV3-1,15,CASSSLTGHFYGYTF,TGTGCCAGCAGCTCTCTCACGGGGCATTTCTATGGCTACACCTTC
-,-,TRBJ2-3,TRBV20-1,14,CSASQDRLTDTQYF,TGCAGTGCTAGCCAAGACAGACTCACAGATACGCAGTATTTT
few,-,TRBJ2-1,TRBV9,17,CASSVEVTRRGRNEQFF,TGTGCCAGCAGCGTAGAGGTAACTAGGAGGGGGAGAAATGAGCAGTTCTTC
few,TRBD1,TRBJ2-7,TRBV7-3,15,CASSLTGGQADEQYF,TGTGCCAGCAGCTTAACCGGGGGACAGGCGGACGAGCAGTACTTC
medium-sized,-,TRBJ2-3,TRBV18,13,CASSPGAGQPQYF,TGTGCCAGCTCACCAGGGGCTGGCCAACCCCAGTATTTT
many,TRBD1,TRBJ2-5,TRBV12-5,15,CASGAGGRGQETQYF,TGTGCTAGTGGTGCAGGGGGCAGGGGCCAAGAGACCCAGTACTTC
-,-,TRBJ1-1,TRBV11-3,14,CASSLGRVNTEAFF,TGTGCCAGCAGCTTAGGTCGGGTGAACACTGAAGCTTTCTTT
few,-,TRBJ2-1,TRBV4-3,15,CASSQDPGHYNEQFF,TGCGCCAGCAGCCAAGACCCAGGGCATTACAATGAGCAGTTCTTC
once,-,TRBJ2-7,TRBV27,13,CAGSFGGNYEQYF,TGTGCCGGCAGTTTTGGCGGAAACTACGAGCAGTACTTC
many,-,TRBJ1-1,TRBV20-1,14,CSASRGASGTEAFF,TGCAGTGCTAGTCGAGGGGCATCGGGCACTGAAGCTTTCTTT
once,-,TRBJ1-2,TRBV4-1,15,CASIRLGQGSYGYTF,TGCGCCAGCATCCGCCTGGGGCAGGGTAGCTATGGCTACACCTTC
many,-,TRBJ2-7,TRBV6-2/TRBV6-3,11,CASSYSGDQYF,TGTGCCAGCAGTTACTCTGGTGACCAGTACTTC
-,TRBD2,TRBJ2-1,TRBV6-5,16,CASSNYRDVTSVGQFF,TGTGCCAGCAGTAACTACAGGGACGTGACTAGCGTTGGGCAGTTCTTC
few,-,TRBJ1-3,TRBV12-3/TRBV12-4,14,CASSLGSSGNTIYF,TGTGCCAGCAGTTTGGGGAGCTCTGGAAACACCATATATTTT
-,-,TRBJ2-1,TRBV29-1,13,CSVVGQVYNEQFF,TGCAGCGTTGTTGGCCAGGTATACAATGAGCAGTTCTTC
-,TRBD1,TRBJ1-4,TRBV6-1,16,CASRPWTGGANEKLFF,TGTGCCAGCAGACCCTGGACAGGGGGCGCGAATGAAAAACTGTTTTTT
many,-,TRBJ2-7,TRBV5-1,14,CASSSTGYGYEQYF,TGCGCCAGCAGCTCGACGGGTTATGGCTACGAGCAGTACTTC
few,-,TRBJ1-4,TRBV3-1,14,CASSQAGWSEKLFF,TGTGCCAGCAGCCAAGCAGGGTGGAGTGAAAAACTGTTTTTT
-,TRBD1,TRBJ2-1,TRBV14,16,CASSQGTGRSSNEQFF,TGTGCCAGCAGCCAGGGGACAGGGAGATCTAGTAATGAGCAGTTCTTC
-,TRBD1,TRBJ1-1,TRBV27,14,CASSFRGLPSEAFF,TGTGCCAGCAGTTTTAGGGGGCTCCCCTCTGAAGCTTTCTTT
many,TRBD1,TRBJ1-2,TRBV27,16,CASSTARDRGRGGYTF,TGTGCCAGCAGTACTGCCCGGGACAGGGGGCGCGGTGGCTACACCTTC
few,-,TRBJ1-6,TRBV9,14,CASSVNDYNSPLHF,TGTGCCAGCAGCGTAAATGACTATAATTCACCCCTCCACTTT